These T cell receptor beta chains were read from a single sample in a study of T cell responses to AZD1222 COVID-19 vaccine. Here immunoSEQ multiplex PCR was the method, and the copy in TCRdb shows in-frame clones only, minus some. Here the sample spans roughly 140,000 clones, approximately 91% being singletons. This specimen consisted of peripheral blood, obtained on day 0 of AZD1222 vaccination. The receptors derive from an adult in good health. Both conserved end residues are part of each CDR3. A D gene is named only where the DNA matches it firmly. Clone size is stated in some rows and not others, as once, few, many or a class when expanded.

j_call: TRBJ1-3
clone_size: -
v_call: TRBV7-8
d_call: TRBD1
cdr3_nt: TGTGCCAGCCAGTACGGTCCCGGACAGGGGGCTAACACCATATATTTT
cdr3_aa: CASQYGPGQGANTIYF

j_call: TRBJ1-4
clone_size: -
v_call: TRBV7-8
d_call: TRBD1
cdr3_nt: TGTGCCAGCAGCCGTGGGGGACAGGGTTCCACCCAACTGTTTTTT
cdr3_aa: CASSRGGQGSTQLFF

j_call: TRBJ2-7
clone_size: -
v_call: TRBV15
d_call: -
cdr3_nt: TGTGCCACCAGCAGCAAGAGAGAACAGTACTTC
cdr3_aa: CATSSKREQYF

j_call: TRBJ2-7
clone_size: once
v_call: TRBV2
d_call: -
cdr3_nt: TGTGCCAGCAGTCGCGTCGGGATCGAGCAGTACTTC
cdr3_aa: CASSRVGIEQYF

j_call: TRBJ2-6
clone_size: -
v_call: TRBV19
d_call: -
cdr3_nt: TGTGCCAGCAGGGTAACGACTGGGGCCAACGTCCTGACTTTC
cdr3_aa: CASRVTTGANVLTF

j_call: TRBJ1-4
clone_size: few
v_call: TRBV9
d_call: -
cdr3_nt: TGTGCCAGCAGCCCTACCAACACACGGACAGCTAATGAAAAACTGTTTTTT
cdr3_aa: CASSPTNTRTANEKLFF

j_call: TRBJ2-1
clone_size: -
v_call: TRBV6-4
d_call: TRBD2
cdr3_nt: TGTGCCAGCAGTGAAGGCAGGGAGGGGAACAATGAGCAGTTCTTC
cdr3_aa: CASSEGREGNNEQFF

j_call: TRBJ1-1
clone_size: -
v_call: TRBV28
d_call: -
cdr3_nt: TGTGCCAGCAAGGAAAACACTGAAGCTTTCTTT
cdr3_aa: CASKENTEAFF

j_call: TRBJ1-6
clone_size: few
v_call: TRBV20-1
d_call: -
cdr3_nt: TGCAGTGCTAGTTTTAGAAATTCACCCCTCCACTTT
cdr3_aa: CSASFRNSPLHF

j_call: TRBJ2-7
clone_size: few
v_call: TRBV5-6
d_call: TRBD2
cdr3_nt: TGTGCCAGCAGCTTTTCTAGCGGGGTCGTCTCCTACGAGCAGTACTTC
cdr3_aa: CASSFSSGVVSYEQYF

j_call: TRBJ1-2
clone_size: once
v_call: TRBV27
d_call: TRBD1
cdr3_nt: TGTGCCAGCAGTCCGTGGACAGGAGAGAACTATGGCTACACCTTC
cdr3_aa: CASSPWTGENYGYTF

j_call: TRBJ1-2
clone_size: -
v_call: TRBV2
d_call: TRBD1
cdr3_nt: TGTGCCAGCAGTTCGGACAGGACCGCTTATGGCTACACCTTC
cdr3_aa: CASSSDRTAYGYTF

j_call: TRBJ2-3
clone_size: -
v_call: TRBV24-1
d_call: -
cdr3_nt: TGTGCCACCAGGTCTGGCGGGAGCACAGATACGCAGTATTTT
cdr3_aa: CATRSGGSTDTQYF

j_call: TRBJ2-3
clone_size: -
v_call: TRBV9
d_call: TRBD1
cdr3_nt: TGTGCCAGCAGCGTAGGGACAGGTGGTACAGATACGCAGTATTTT
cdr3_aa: CASSVGTGGTDTQYF

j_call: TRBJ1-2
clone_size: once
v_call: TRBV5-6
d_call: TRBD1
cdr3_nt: TGTGCCAGCAGCTTGGGACAGGGAATTGGTGGCTACACCTTC
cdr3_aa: CASSLGQGIGGYTF

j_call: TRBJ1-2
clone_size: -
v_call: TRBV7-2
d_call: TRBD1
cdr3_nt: TGTGCCAGCAGTCAAGACAGGGGTAACTATGGCTACACCTTC
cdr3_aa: CASSQDRGNYGYTF

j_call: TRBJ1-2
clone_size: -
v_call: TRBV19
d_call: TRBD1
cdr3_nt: TGTGCCAGTAGTCCCGGGACAGAATATAACTATGGCTACACCTTC
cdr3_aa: CASSPGTEYNYGYTF